The subject of this entry is one T cell receptor beta chain. The antigen is undetermined. The identical CDR3 is also encoded by other nucleotide sequences in the sample. Only in-frame clones appear in the TCRdb table, and some are missing; sequencing was by immunoSEQ multiplex PCR. The sample consists of a few hundred thousand clones, 90% to 97% of them appearing once. This sample is drawn from a study of shared clonotypes between healthy human individuals. Study-level background: Participating donors consisted of a couple of women and a few men aged 18 to 49. General observations from the study: Naive subsets generally exceeded memory subsets in estimated richness. Non-shared clonotypes showed lower generation probabilities than clonotypes common to all four donors.

Both CD45RO+ cells and CCR7-negative CD45RA+ TemRA cells were combined to make up CD8 memory. Germline lookup yields CDR1 SGHVS and CDR2 FNYEAQ. This CDR3 contains 14 residues. Trimming took off 1 base at V and 0 bases at J, with 7 bases between the two ends. Sequenced: memory CD8+ T cells sorted from blood. The subset denotes: CD45RO+ cells pooled with CCR7-negative TemRA cells. The V gene is TRBV7-6, the J gene TRBJ2-7, with a weak D call TRBD2 (6 bases). This clonotype was sampled from a man aged 25-40 years in good health. DNA for the CDR3: TGTGCCAGCAGCTTAGGGGACTCCTCCTACGAGCAGTACTTC. This codes for CASSLGDSSYEQYF. The variable domain in full, with the rest retrieved from reference TRBV7-6 and TRBJ2-7, is GAGVSQSPRYKVTKRGQDVALRCDPISGHVSLYWYRQALGQGPEFLTYFNYEAQQDKSGLPNDRFSAERPEGSISTLTIQRTEQRDSAMYRCASSLGDSSYEQYFGPGTRLTVT.